A single count supports the clone carrying this T cell receptor beta chain. This CDR3 region has 16 residues. CDR1 and CDR2 (germline): MDHEN, SYDVKM. V lost 7 bases to trimming and J lost 7 bases, with 26 bases between them. These data originate in a study of shared clonotypes between healthy human individuals. Sequencing used immunoSEQ multiplex PCR; TCRdb keeps in-frame clones, though not all of them. The sample carries approximately 500,000 clones, roughly 80% recorded once. The specimen was PBMCs. This sequence was found in a woman aged 40-49 years in good health. Some clones in this sample may be carry-over from other donors' samples. V and J are TRBV28 and TRBJ2-7; D may match TRBD1 or TRBD2 (5 bases each). The CDR3 nucleotides read TGTGCCAGCACCGAGGTAGGGGACCCAGCTCCGGGAGAGCAGTACTTC. This translates into CASTEVGDPAPGEQYF.